This passage covers 29 T cell receptor beta chains from one sample sequenced in a study of vaccination and CD4 T cells after COVID-19. Their target antigens are unknown. The Oncomine TCR Beta short-read assay sequenced DNA from cultured CD4+ T cells. MiXCR, run by TCRdb on the PCR reads, gives a single entry per CDR3 protein. The data contain 19,000 or so distinct CDR3 sequences, about 43% of them singletons. Treatment of the sample: approximately 9-day PBMC culture with coronavirus spike peptide pools or control peptides (ViraFEST assay). Sequences were derived from CD4+ T cells from blood, cultured in vitro, sampled after SARS-CoV-2 vaccination. These receptor sequences come from a human donor who had recovered from COVID-19.

This chain connects TRBV19 to TRBJ1-6; D might be TRBD1 (5 bases). Germline V gene lookup returns CDR1 LNHDA and CDR2 SQIVND (reference sequence). V dropped 3 bases and J dropped 5 bases, with 8 bases sitting between them. The CDR3 runs 14 residues. The CDR3 DNA is TGTGCCAGTAGTATCGGGACCGATAATTCACCCCTCCACTTT. Protein product: CASSIGTDNSPLHF.

The chain joins TRBV7-8 to TRBJ1-1; the match to TRBD1 covers 7 bases. Germline trimming cut 1 base from V and 7 bases from J; bases unmatched to any gene: 6. The CDR3 totals 14 residues. CDR1 SGHVS and CDR2 FQNEAQ come from the germline V gene. CDR3: CASSLEGARNEAFF. The CDR3 DNA is TGTGCCAGCAGCTTAGAGGGGGCACGTAATGAAGCTTTCTTT.

V and J are TRBV5-1 and TRBJ1-6; 10 bases map to TRBD1. Trimming cost V 4 bases and J 4 bases; bases outside gene matches: 2. CDR1 is SGHRS, CDR2 YFSETQ, per germline. The CDR3 is 15 residues long. For the CDR3, the DNA is TGCGCCAGCAGCCCGGGACAGGGGTATAATTCACCCCTCCACTTT. The encoded protein is CASSPGQGYNSPLHF.

About this clonotype: Since the CDR3 does not end with the conserved phenylalanine or tryptophan, this likely comes from a read error. The V call is TRBV15, the J call TRBJ1-1; D possibly corresponds to TRBD1 (5 bases). The CDR3 has 14 amino acids. Germline CDR1 and CDR2: LNHNV and YYDKDF (reference sequence). Trimming removed 0 bases from V and 5 bases from J, with 10 bases in between. The CDR3 nucleotides are TGTGCCACCAGCAGAGAGGACGAGGGGACTGAAGCTTTCCTT. The encoded protein is CATSREDEGTEAFL.

The V gene is TRBV20-1, the J gene TRBJ2-3, with 9 nucleotides matching TRBD2. Unmatched junction bases numbered 11, after V lost 3 bases and J lost 7 bases. The CDR3 is 15 residues long. Germline-derived CDR1 and CDR2 are DFQATT and SNEGSKA (reference sequence). Here the CDR3 reads CSASRAGGPGHTQYF. CDR3 nucleotides: TGCAGTGCTAGTCGCGCGGGAGGGCCGGGTCATACGCAGTATTTT.

This clonotype was seen only once. The genes are TRBV19 and TRBJ1-6; D remains ambiguous. This CDR3 has 15 residues. Trimming left V 3 bases short and J 7 bases short, with 13 bases between. Germline lookup yields CDR1 LNHDA and CDR2 SQIVND (reference sequence). The chain's CDR3 is CASSITRLGNSPLHF. Written as DNA, the CDR3 is TGTGCCAGTAGTATCACCAGGTTGGGAAATTCACCCCTCCACTTT.

V and J are TRBV5-8 and TRBJ2-2; a weak D match, TRBD1 (5 bases). The V gene lost 0 bases and the J gene lost 2 bases, with 8 bases spanning the gap. The CDR3 has 15 amino acids. The germline gives CDR1 SGHTS, CDR2 YDEGEE. The CDR3 sequence: CASSLGTYNTGELFF. As DNA, the CDR3 is TGTGCCAGCAGCTTGGGGACATATAACACCGGGGAGCTGTTTTTT.

This clonotype was found a few times. The V gene is TRBV7-3, the J gene TRBJ2-3; TRBD2 matches 7 bases. The CDR3 contains 16 residues. Germline CDR1 and CDR2: SGHTA and FQGTGA. Trimming removed 1 base from V and 3 bases from J; junction bases left unmatched: 7. CDR3 nucleotide sequence: TGTGCCAGCAGCTTAAATCCGGGGGGAGCGACAGATACGCAGTATTTT. Protein product: CASSLNPGGATDTQYF.

The genes are TRBV7-2 and TRBJ1-1, with a weak D call TRBD1 (5 bases). Germline loops: CDR1 SGHTA, CDR2 FQGNSA. The CDR3 length is 14 residues. Trimming shortened V by 2 bases and J by 8 bases, and 15 bases separated the two germline ends. CDR3 residues: CASSLPVGAGEAFF. CDR3 DNA: TGTGCCAGCAGCTTACCAGTCGGGGCCGGGGAAGCTTTCTTT. Drawing the rest from reference TRBV7-2 and TRBJ1-1, the complete variable domain is GAGVSQSPSNKVTEKGKDVELRCDPISGHTALYWYRQSLGQGLEFLIYFQGNSAPDKSGLPSDRFSAERTGGSVSTLTIQRTQQEDSAVYLCASSLPVGAGEAFFGQGTRLTVV.

This chain joins TRBV2 and TRBJ1-6; D gene uncertain. Trimming shortened V by 4 bases and J by 13 bases, and 11 bases separated the two germline ends. The CDR3 totals 12 residues. Germline values: CDR1 SNHLY, CDR2 FYNNEI. The DNA for the CDR3 is TGTGCCAGCAGTGGGCGTGTCCTTCCCCTCCACTTT. This sequence encodes CASSGRVLPLHF.

This sequence joins TRBV6-1 and TRBJ1-2; 10 positions agree with TRBD1. The V segment lost 5 bases and the J segment 8 bases; nucleotides outside the gene matches: 11. Germline V gene data show CDR1 as MNHNS and CDR2 as SASEGT. The CDR3 length is 15 residues. CDR3 protein: CASSKTGTGAGGYTF. In nucleotides, the CDR3 is TGTGCCAGCAGTAAAACCGGGACAGGGGCAGGCGGCTACACCTTC.

The chain joins TRBV20-1 to TRBJ2-5; D gene uncertain. This CDR3 spans 14 amino acids. Trimming took off 5 bases at V and 5 bases at J, with 18 bases between the two ends. Germline values: CDR1 DFQATT, CDR2 SNEGSKA (reference sequence). Here the CDR3 DNA reads TGCAGTGCTTCCAGAGGTAATAGCCTGGAGACCCAGTACTTC. It yields the protein CSASRGNSLETQYF.

This chain links TRBV19 with TRBJ1-5, with D perhaps matching TRBD1 (5 bases). CDR1 LNHDA and CDR2 SQIVND come from the germline V gene (reference sequence). CDR3 length: 16 amino acids. V lost 4 bases and J 0 bases, leaving 13 bases between the germline ends. The CDR3, as DNA: TGTGCCAGTAGTACCTCCCTAAGGGGTAGCAATCAGCCCCAGCATTTT. It specifies CASSTSLRGSNQPQHF.

A note on this clonotype: The junction departs from germline at one end; a sequencing error may be responsible. This sequence joins TRBV19 and TRBJ1-2; 7 positions match TRBD1. The CDR3 has 13 amino acids. Germline V gene lookup returns CDR1 LNHDA and CDR2 SQIVND (reference sequence). The CDR3 DNA reads as TGTGCCAGTAGGAAGACAGGGAACTCTGGCTACACCTTC. This sequence encodes CASRKTGNSGYTF.

This chain joins TRBV27 and TRBJ1-1; D is undetermined. With 3 bases removed from V and 2 bases from J, the gap between germline ends came to 7 bases. Per germline, CDR1 MNHEY and CDR2 SMNVEV (reference sequence). The CDR3 is 13 residues long. The CDR3: CASSFTRNTEAFF. The CDR3 nucleotides read TGTGCCAGCAGTTTTACGAGAAACACTGAAGCTTTCTTT.

The V call is TRBV10-3, the J call TRBJ1-2; 7 bases line up with TRBD1. This CDR3 has 14 residues. The ends lost 2 bases at V and 4 bases at J; junction bases unmatched: 4. CDR1 is ENHRY and CDR2 is SYGVKD in the germline V gene. This CDR3 reads CAISEGDSVYGYTF. The CDR3 DNA sequence: TGTGCCATCAGTGAGGGGGACAGTGTCTATGGCTACACCTTC.

The V gene is TRBV12-3 or TRBV12-4, the J gene TRBJ1-1, with 7 bases lining up with TRBD1. The CDR3 totals 15 residues. After removal of 5 bases from V and 1 base from J, the junction contained 7 bases not matched to a gene. The CDR3 is CASSPTGQPNTEAFF. In nucleotides, the CDR3 is TGTGCCAGCAGTCCTACGGGACAGCCGAACACTGAAGCTTTCTTT.

V gene TRBV11-1 combines with J gene TRBJ2-7, with D unresolved. Germline loops: CDR1 SGHAT, CDR2 FQDESV (reference sequence). V lost 5 bases and J 5 bases, leaving 19 bases between the germline ends. There are 15 residues in the CDR3. CDR3 in amino acids: CASSPRLRRSHEQYF. The CDR3, as DNA: TGTGCCAGCAGCCCCCGTTTACGACGGAGCCACGAGCAGTACTTC.

Only a few counts were recorded for this clonotype. The rearrangement links TRBV7-6 to TRBJ1-3; D is unresolved. Trimming pared 2 bases from V and 0 bases from J, leaving 11 bases between. The CDR3 sequence is 16 residues long. Looked up from germline, CDR1 is SGHVS and CDR2 is FNYEAQ. CDR3 sequence reads: CASSLSSPASGNTIYF. The DNA for the CDR3 is TGTGCCAGCAGCTTATCATCCCCGGCCTCTGGAAACACCATATATTTT.

V is TRBV7-3 and J is TRBJ2-2, with 7 bases matching TRBD1. J gave up 0 bases and V 6 bases, and 4 bases lay outside the gene matches. The CDR3 sequence is 15 residues long. The germline CDR1 and CDR2 sequences are SGHTA and FQGTGA. CDR3 sequence reads: CASSRTGSNTGELFF. CDR3 sequence (DNA): TGTGCCAGCAGTAGGACAGGATCGAACACCGGGGAGCTGTTTTTT.

The chain couples TRBV6-5 to TRBJ1-1; 8 nucleotides agree with TRBD1. The CDR3 extends over 14 amino acids. Germline CDR1 MNHEY, CDR2 SVGAGI. V gave up 0 bases and J gave up 4 bases; unmatched junction bases: 1. The CDR3 DNA is TGTGCCAGCAGTTACTCCAGGGGGCCCACTGAAGCTTTCTTT. It is translated as CASSYSRGPTEAFF.

The chain uses TRBV7-9 and TRBJ2-2; D remains ambiguous. Per the germline V gene, CDR1 is SEHNR and CDR2 is FQNEAQ (reference sequence). The CDR3 is made up of 17 amino acids. V lost 5 bases and J 1 base, leaving 17 bases between the germline ends. CDR3 sequence reads: CASSHPRMTGNTGELFF. CDR3 in DNA: TGTGCCAGCAGCCACCCACGCATGACGGGGAACACCGGGGAGCTGTTTTTT.

The chain links TRBV27 to TRBJ2-7; TRBD2 agrees at 7 bases. V gave up 5 bases and J gave up 5 bases; unmatched junction bases: 12. Looked up from germline, CDR1 is MNHEY and CDR2 is SMNVEV (reference sequence). The CDR3 is 15 amino acids. The CDR3 is CASSVAGTKPHEQYF. CDR3 sequence (DNA): TGTGCCAGCAGTGTAGCCGGGACTAAACCCCACGAGCAGTACTTC.

This clonotype was picked up a small number of times. V is TRBV19 and J is TRBJ1-5, with D possibly being TRBD1 (5 bases). CDR1 LNHDA and CDR2 SQIVND come from the germline V gene (reference sequence). This CDR3 has 15 residues. V lost 6 bases to trimming and J lost 6 bases, with 18 bases between them. The CDR3 sequence: CASSLRDLLGQPQHF. The CDR3 DNA reads TGTGCCAGTAGCCTCCGGGACCTCCTAGGTCAGCCCCAGCATTTT.

The chain links TRBV11-3 to TRBJ2-1; 7 bases map to TRBD2. Losses at the gene ends were 0 bases for V and 8 bases for J; bases not matched to a gene: 7. The CDR3 is 15 amino acids. Germline assignment: CDR1 SGHNT and CDR2 YENEEA. In DNA, the CDR3 is TGTGCCAGCAGCTTAGATATACTAGCGAGCGATGAGCAGTTCTTC. This encodes CASSLDILASDEQFF. Using reference TRBV11-3 and TRBJ2-1 for the parts outside the CDR3, the full variable domain is EAGVVQSPRYKIIEKKQPVAFWCNPISGHNTLYWYLQNLGQGPELLIRYENEEAVDDSQLPKDRFSAERLKGVDSTLKIQPAELGDSAVYLCASSLDILASDEQFFGPGTRLTVL.

This clonotype was recorded a few times. The chain links TRBV15 to TRBJ2-3; 10 bases map to TRBD2. The CDR3 is 14 residues long. The V gene's germline CDR1 is LNHNV and CDR2 YYDKDF (reference sequence). V lost 8 bases, J lost 6 bases, and 8 bases stayed unmatched. CDR3 amino acids: CATCSGLATDTQYF. The DNA for the CDR3 is TGTGCCACCTGCTCGGGACTAGCGACGGATACGCAGTATTTT. The full variable domain, rest sourced from reference TRBV15 and TRBJ2-3, is DAMVIQNPRYQVTQFGKPVTLSCSQTLNHNVMYWYQQKSSQAPKLLFHYYDKDFNNEADTPDNFQSRRPNTSFCFLDIRSPGLGDTAMYLCATCSGLATDTQYFGPGTRLTVL.

The J gene is TRBJ2-7, the V gene TRBV7-9, with 7 bases matching TRBD1. V was clipped by 6 bases and J by 6 bases; unmatched bases: 14. The CDR3 length is 15 residues. From germline, CDR1 is SEHNR and CDR2 FQNEAQ (reference sequence). The CDR3 sequence is CASSKSGTARREQYF. CDR3 in DNA: TGTGCCAGCAGTAAATCCGGGACAGCTCGCCGCGAGCAGTACTTC.

The CDR3 sequence: CASSSYSNPYEQYF. CDR3 DNA sequence: TGTGCCAGCAGCTCCTATTCGAACCCTTACGAGCAGTACTTC. The chain recombines TRBV7-2 with TRBJ2-7; D not certain. This CDR3 contains 14 residues. V shed 4 bases and J shed 4 bases, with 14 bases lying between them. Germline V gene data show CDR1 as SGHTA and CDR2 as FQGNSA.

This clonotype was seen a handful of times. J is TRBJ2-4 and V is TRBV19, with D perhaps assigned TRBD1 or TRBD2 (5 bases each). V was shortened by 1 base and J by 0 bases, with 7 bases between the two germline ends. Germline values: CDR1 LNHDA, CDR2 SQIVND (reference sequence). CDR3 length equals 15 residues. The CDR3 protein is CASSIVGTAKNIQYF. CDR3 bases: TGTGCCAGTAGTATAGTTGGGACAGCCAAAAACATTCAGTACTTC.